The 12 T cell receptor beta chains below come from one sample, sequenced in a study of T cell repertoires in cytomegalovirus infection. From the reads, TCRdb called clonotypes with MiXCR, one entry per CDR3 protein. This sample has 150,000 or so distinct CDR3 sequences, with more than 30% found just once. For these TCRs, the target antigens are not known. Here the sequenced sample was CD8+ T cells from cultured PBMCs, taken from culture after CMV antigen stimulation. Every receptor here comes from a human donor in good health (CMV status not recorded). Some clones in this sample may be carry-over from other donors' samples.

The chain couples TRBV7-2 to TRBJ1-3; no definite D call. The V gene lost 7 bases and the J gene lost 1 base, with 14 bases spanning the gap. CDR1 and CDR2 (germline): SGHTA, FQGNSA. The CDR3 covers 15 residues. The CDR3 loop reads CASNFETGSGNTIYF. The CDR3 nucleotides read TGTGCCAGCAACTTCGAGACTGGATCTGGAAACACCATATATTTT.

The CDR3 DNA sequence: TGCGCCAGCAGCCAAGAAAGAGGACCCTCTGGAAACACCATATATTTT. It encodes CASSQERGPSGNTIYF. The rearrangement links TRBV4-1 to TRBJ1-3; D unresolved. The CDR3 is made up of 16 amino acids. With 0 bases removed from V and 0 bases from J, the gap between germline ends came to 9 bases. In germline, CDR1 is MGHRA, CDR2 YSYEKL.

The rearrangement links TRBV27 to TRBJ1-2; D is unresolved. Germline values: CDR1 MNHEY, CDR2 SMNVEV (reference sequence). This CDR3 has 15 residues. The V gene lost 6 bases and the J gene lost 4 bases, with 18 bases spanning the gap. The CDR3 spells CASSPTGSLSYGYTF. The CDR3 DNA sequence: TGTGCCAGCAGCCCAACGGGGAGTCTGAGCTATGGCTACACCTTC.

This clonotype was observed a few times. The chain carries TRBV7-9 and TRBJ1-4; D gene unclear. V lost 0 bases and J lost 5, with 7 bases in between. CDR1 is SEHNR and CDR2 is FQNEAQ in the germline V gene (reference sequence). The CDR3 has 14 residues. Written as DNA, the CDR3 is TGTGCCAGCAGCTTAGCGGGCCCCAATGAAAAACTGTTTTTT. It specifies CASSLAGPNEKLFF.

The rearrangement links TRBV5-4 to TRBJ1-2, with D maybe TRBD1 (5 bases). Germline CDR1 is SGHNT and CDR2 is YYREEE (reference sequence). V lost 4 bases and J lost 8, with 18 bases in between. The CDR3 spans 14 residues. The CDR3 region has the DNA TGTGCCAGCAGCCCTCGGGACGGCCCTGGAGGCTACACCTTC. Translating it yields CASSPRDGPGGYTF.

The sample holds a few counts of this clonotype. V and J are TRBV6-5 and TRBJ2-5; possibly TRBD1 for D (6 bases). The CDR3 length is 15 residues. Germline V gene data show CDR1 as MNHEY and CDR2 as SVGAGI. Between the trimmed V and J ends, which lost 0 bases and 4 bases, there was a span of 12 bases. Here the CDR3 DNA reads TGTGCCAGCAGTTACTCGGGACAATTTCTAGAGACCCAGTACTTC. Translated: CASSYSGQFLETQYF.

The CDR3 loop is CASSFLPVGLAGFEQFF. In DNA, the CDR3 is TGTGCCAGCAGCTTCCTACCGGTAGGACTAGCGGGGTTTGAGCAGTTCTTC. The chain couples TRBV7-9 to TRBJ2-1, with 12 positions matching TRBD2. J lost 9 bases, V lost 3 bases, and 12 bases had no gene match. Per the germline V gene, CDR1 is SEHNR and CDR2 is FQNEAQ (reference sequence). This CDR3 has 17 residues.

The chain carries TRBV20-1 and TRBJ1-2, with 8 bases matching TRBD1. Looked up from germline, CDR1 is DFQATT and CDR2 is SNEGSKA (reference sequence). Unmatched junction bases numbered 20, after V lost 0 bases and J lost 8 bases. This CDR3 has 18 amino acids. The CDR3 DNA sequence: TGCAGTGCTAGAGATATGGGACAGGCTCCCGGAGGAGGAGTAGGCTACACCTTC. Translating it yields CSARDMGQAPGGGVGYTF.

This chain joins TRBV6-6 and TRBJ2-1, with TRBD1 matching 12 bases. Germline V gene lookup returns CDR1 MNHNY and CDR2 SVGAGI (reference sequence). Trimming removed 2 bases from V and 6 bases from J; junction bases left unmatched: 17. The CDR3 runs to 20 residues. The CDR3 sequence is CASSYLSPTVGQGAFNEQFF. CDR3 nucleotide sequence: TGTGCCAGCAGTTACCTGTCACCTACCGTGGGACAGGGGGCATTCAATGAGCAGTTCTTC.

The rearrangement links TRBV6-5 to TRBJ1-2; TRBD1 might be the D (6 bases). The CDR3 length is 14 residues. Trimming cost V 0 bases and J 3 bases, with 8 bases left between them. Germline V gives CDR1 MNHEY, CDR2 SVGAGI. The CDR3 spells CASSYSGGDYGYTF. CDR3 DNA: TGTGCCAGCAGTTACTCGGGGGGCGACTATGGCTACACCTTC.

This clonotype was counted many times. This sequence joins TRBV7-2 and TRBJ1-1, with D possibly TRBD1 on 5 matching bases. The CDR3 covers 14 residues. Germline CDR1 reads SGHTA; CDR2 reads FQGNSA. V dropped 0 bases and J dropped 3 bases, with 8 bases sitting between them. The DNA of the CDR3 is TGTGCCAGCAGCTTAGCGCCAGGGTACACTGAAGCTTTCTTT. Its protein product is CASSLAPGYTEAFF.

This clonotype was seen many times. The chain couples TRBV28 to TRBJ1-5; D possibly corresponds to TRBD1 (5 bases). Trimming pared 4 bases from V and 0 bases from J, leaving 16 bases between. The CDR3 contains 17 residues. Germline assignment: CDR1 MDHEN and CDR2 SYDVKM. The CDR3 nucleotides are TGTGCCAGCAGTTCGGAGGGGTCGGCATATAGCAATCAGCCCCAGCATTTT. Amino acid sequence: CASSSEGSAYSNQPQHF.